A selection of T cell receptor beta chains follows, all from one sample in a study of response to subunit inactivated influenza vaccine. TCRdb called the RT-PCR reads again in MiXCR, with one record for every CDR3 protein. The table lists about 780,000 distinct CDR3 sequences, approximately 17% of them singletons. Sample: PBMCs from blood, taken roughly 5 days after vaccination. These receptors were collected from a man between 50 and 59 years old who received an inactivated influenza vaccine. Each CDR3 is given with its conserved first and last residue. Fields, in order: J gene, CDR3 length, V gene, clone size, D gene, CDR3 DNA, CDR3 protein. A D gene is named only where the DNA matches it firmly. The size entry is marked missing in some rows and otherwise reads once, few, many or a size class.

TRBJ1-1 | 15 | TRBV29-1 | few | NA | TGCAGCGTCCCCCCTCACGGGACAACGAACACTGAAGCTTTCTTT | CSVPPHGTTNTEAFF
TRBJ2-7 | 14 | TRBV7-9 | many | TRBD1 | TGTGCCAGCAGCTTCCGGGACAGTACCTACGAGCAGTACTTC | CASSFRDSTYEQYF
TRBJ2-5 | 15 | TRBV6-5 | NA | NA | TGTGCCAGCAGTTACACGGACTCTCTTCGGGGGACCCAGTACTTC | CASSYTDSLRGTQYF
TRBJ1-1 | 14 | TRBV29-1 | few | TRBD1 | TGCAGCGCCCTTGAAGGGGGCGCGAGCACTGAAGCTTTCTTT | CSALEGGASTEAFF
TRBJ1-2 | 16 | TRBV4-3 | few | NA | TGCGCCAGCAGCCAAGATTTGCCCCTCATGGACTATGGCTACACCTTC | CASSQDLPLMDYGYTF
TRBJ1-6 | 16 | TRBV18 | NA | TRBD1 | TGTGCCAGCTCACCCCGGGACAGGAGCTCTAATTCACCCCTCCACTTT | CASSPRDRSSNSPLHF
TRBJ1-1 | 12 | TRBV24-1 | NA | NA | TGTGCCACCGCAGGGGTAGGCACTGAAGCTTTCTTT | CATAGVGTEAFF
TRBJ1-3 | 18 | TRBV25-1 | many | NA | TGTGCCAGCAGTGAGCTCTACCCCGGGGGAAGCTCTGGAAACACCATATATTTT | CASSELYPGGSSGNTIYF
TRBJ2-5 | 15 | TRBV7-9 | few | TRBD1 | TGTGCCAGCAGCCTCGGGACAGGCACTGGTGAGACCCAGTACTTC | CASSLGTGTGETQYF
TRBJ2-2 | 16 | TRBV10-3 | few | NA | TGTGCCGCACGGACCCTCGAAGCCGCTTCGGGGGGGGAGCTGTTTTTT | CAARTLEAASGGELFF
TRBJ2-3 | 16 | TRBV9 | NA | TRBD1 | TGTGCCAGCAGCGTAGGGACAGGGGGCAACACAGATACGCAGTATTTT | CASSVGTGGNTDTQYF
TRBJ2-7 | 12 | TRBV5-1 | NA | NA | TGCGCCAGCTACCTCTCCCCCTACGAGCAGTACTTC | CASYLSPYEQYF
TRBJ1-2 | 13 | TRBV20-1 | NA | TRBD1 | TGCAGTGCTACGGACAGGGGGGCCTATGGCTACACCTTC | CSATDRGAYGYTF
TRBJ2-7 | 12 | TRBV20-1 | many | NA | TGCAGTGCTAGAGATCAGGGATGGGAGCAGTACTTC | CSARDQGWEQYF
TRBJ1-5 | 13 | TRBV7-8 | few | NA | TGTGCCAGCAGCTTGATCCTCAATCAGCCCCAGCATTTT | CASSLILNQPQHF
TRBJ2-3 | 12 | TRBV30 | once | NA | TGTGCCTGGAGTGAGGTGGGAGATACGCAGTATTTT | CAWSEVGDTQYF
TRBJ2-3 | 13 | TRBV20-1 | NA | TRBD1 | TGCAGTGTTACCCCGACAGGGTCGGATACGCAGTATTTT | CSVTPTGSDTQYF
TRBJ1-1 | 13 | TRBV12-3/TRBV12-4 | NA | NA | TGTGCCAGCAGTTTTGGTCCGGGCACTGAAGCTTTCTTT | CASSFGPGTEAFF
TRBJ2-3 | 11 | TRBV20-1 | NA | TRBD2 | TGCAGTGCAATCGGGGGGGATACGCAGTTTTTT | CSAIGGDTQFF
TRBJ1-6 | 15 | TRBV4-2 | NA | TRBD1 | TGTGCCAGCAGCCAAGAGGGACAGGGCAATCTGGCCCTCCACTTT | CASSQEGQGNLALHF
TRBJ2-1 | 13 | TRBV12-3/TRBV12-4 | many | NA | TGTGCCAGCACCGAACGAGAAGGTGGAGAGCAGTTCTTC | CASTEREGGEQFF
TRBJ2-1 | 14 | TRBV11-2 | few | TRBD1 | TGTGCCAGCAGCTCGGACATCAGGGGGCATGAGCAGTTCTTC | CASSSDIRGHEQFF